Presented here are 8 T cell receptor beta chains from one specimen sequenced in a study of human T cells and chemical hapten exposure. Documented time point: pre-sensitization, week 0. Noted treatment: therapeutic diphenylcyclopropenone sensitization with weekly scalp DPC. MiXCR was run by TCRdb on the RACE reads, yielding one entry per CDR3 protein. The sample gives about 290,000 distinct CDR3 sequences, around 7.3% of which show up once; around 1.2% is in the top ten. This specimen was whole blood, taken in connection with sensitization to the hapten diphenylcyclopropenone (DPC). These receptors came from a man aged 18-30 years with alopecia areata. Some clones in this sample may be carry-over from other donors' samples.

The rearrangement links TRBV29-1 to TRBJ2-1, with D unclear. The CDR3 length is 14 residues. The V gene lost 1 base and the J gene lost 3 bases, with 10 bases spanning the gap. From germline, CDR1 is SQVTM and CDR2 ANQGSEA. CDR3 sequence (DNA): TGCAGCGTTGAAGGGAGTCCCCACTACAATGAGCAGTTCTTC. Its translation: CSVEGSPHYNEQFF.

In its sample, this clonotype was seen a few times. The V gene is TRBV10-3, the J gene TRBJ1-5; 10 bases fit TRBD1. The CDR3 totals 19 residues. V was pared by 4 bases and J by 0 bases, with 12 bases of the junction left unmatched. Germline CDR1 and CDR2: ENHRY and SYGVKD. Here the CDR3 DNA reads TGTGCCATCAGTGCATCCGGGACAGGGGAGATTAATAGCAATCAGCCCCAGCATTTT. Amino acid sequence: CAISASGTGEINSNQPQHF.

The gene calls are TRBV10-3 and TRBJ2-2; D uncertain. The CDR3 loop spans 12 amino acids. Trimming took 11 bases from V and 3 from J, leaving 10 bases between them. The germline V gene has CDR1 ENHRY and CDR2 SYGVKD. CDR3 bases: TGTGCCGCCCTACAGTACACCGGGGAGCTGTTTTTT. Translated: CAALQYTGELFF.

The chain joins TRBV28 to TRBJ2-3; 9 bases align to TRBD1. Germline CDR1 MDHEN, CDR2 SYDVKM. Germline trimming cut 0 bases from V and 4 bases from J; bases unmatched to any gene: 5. The CDR3 covers 16 residues. CDR3 nucleotides: TGTGCCAGCAGTTTATGGACAGGGGGGTCGCCAGATACGCAGTATTTT. Protein sequence: CASSLWTGGSPDTQYF.

This clonotype has a count of ten or more. The chain recombines TRBV3-1 with TRBJ1-4; TRBD1 aligns across 9 bases. CDR1 is LGHDT and CDR2 is YNNKEL in the germline V gene (reference sequence). V shed 5 bases and J 7 bases; nucleotides not matched to a gene: 5. The CDR3 length is 14 residues. The DNA of the CDR3 is TGTGCCAGCAGCTACAGGGGGCCGGGTGAAAAACTGTTTTTT. This codes for CASSYRGPGEKLFF.

This clonotype turned up a few times. The chain recombines TRBV6-1 with TRBJ2-7; D is uncertain. CDR1 is MNHNS and CDR2 is SASEGT in the germline V gene. The germline V and J ends were trimmed by 2 bases and 2 bases, with 10 bases remaining between them. The CDR3 runs 14 residues. The DNA for the CDR3 is TGTGCCAGCAGTGAAAATCGGCCAGCCTACGAGCAGTACGTC. It is translated as CASSENRPAYEQYV.

The V gene is TRBV7-2, the J gene TRBJ1-5; D is uncertain. Trimming removed 5 bases at V and 7 bases at J, with 9 bases between. This CDR3 is built from 12 residues. The germline gives CDR1 SGHTA, CDR2 FQGNSA. The CDR3 spells CASSLGRQPQHF. The DNA of the CDR3 is TGTGCCAGCAGCCTAGGGCGGCAGCCCCAGCATTTT.

This rearrangement joins TRBV4-3 to TRBJ2-2; 11 nucleotides match TRBD2. The CDR3 runs 17 residues. V shed 4 bases and J 7 bases; nucleotides not matched to a gene: 11. Germline V gene lookup returns CDR1 LGHNA and CDR2 YSLEER. CDR3 loop: CASSPLPGLADVGELFF. As DNA, the CDR3 is TGCGCCAGCAGCCCTCTACCGGGACTAGCGGACGTCGGGGAGCTGTTTTTT.